This passage covers 9 T cell receptor beta chains from one sample sequenced in a study of neoadjuvant anti-PD-1 for oral cavity cancer. The sample's time point: after neoadjuvant nivolumab, at surgical resection. Generated by immunoSEQ multiplex PCR, the TCRdb table keeps only in-frame clones and is missing some. The sample includes roughly 32,000 clones, about 80% of them seen just once. Source: PBMCs, taken after nivolumab (anti-PD-1) treatment. Every receptor here comes from a person aged 40 to 85 with oral cavity squamous cell carcinoma.

V and J are TRBV9 and TRBJ1-1; no clear D gene. This CDR3 comprises 13 residues. V lost 0 bases and J lost 6, with 9 bases in between. CDR1 is SGDLS and CDR2 is YYNGEE in the germline V gene. CDR3 residues: CASSVVWSAEAFF. The DNA for the CDR3 is TGTGCCAGCAGCGTAGTCTGGAGTGCTGAAGCTTTCTTT.

This clone was recorded once. This chain connects TRBV18 to TRBJ1-2, with a tentative D call TRBD1 (5 bases). Germline V gene sequence: CDR1 KGHSH, CDR2 LQKENI. The V gene lost 0 bases and the J gene lost 6 bases, with 8 bases spanning the gap. This CDR3 is 13 amino acids long. The CDR3 nucleotides read TGTGCCAGCTCACCACCGGGGCCTAATGGCTACACCTTC. It specifies CASSPPGPNGYTF.

The chain couples TRBV7-9 to TRBJ1-1; D gene ambiguous. Between the trimmed V and J ends, which lost 1 base and 1 base, there was a span of 4 bases. The CDR3 covers 13 residues. The V gene's germline CDR1 is SEHNR and CDR2 FQNEAQ (reference sequence). CDR3 nucleotides: TGTGCCAGCAGCTTAGGGTCGAACACTGAAGCTTTCTTT. Protein product: CASSLGSNTEAFF.

The V call is TRBV7-3, the J call TRBJ1-1; D is ambiguous. V lost 5 bases and J lost 1, with 8 bases in between. The CDR3 covers 13 residues. Germline V CDR1 and CDR2: SGHTA, FQGTGA. The CDR3 DNA reads TGTGCCAGCAGCCCGGACGGGAACACTGAAGCTTTCTTT. It encodes CASSPDGNTEAFF.

This clone was detected only once. The chain joins TRBV2 to TRBJ2-4, with D hard to call. Deletions cut 5 bases from V and 9 bases from J, with 20 bases between. The CDR3 spans 15 residues. Germline V gives CDR1 SNHLY, CDR2 FYNNEI. The CDR3 loop reads CASSSQATVASIQYF. CDR3 nucleotides: TGTGCCAGCAGTTCTCAGGCAACGGTCGCATCCATTCAGTACTTC. Complete variable domain (other parts from reference TRBV2 and TRBJ2-4): EPEVTQTPSHQVTQMGQEVILRCVPISNHLYFYWYRQILGQKVEFLVSFYNNEISEKSEIFDDQFSVERPDGSNFTLKIRSTKLEDSAMYFCASSSQATVASIQYFGAGTRLSVL.

The chain links TRBV6-5 to TRBJ1-5; 10 positions agree with TRBD1. This CDR3 has 16 amino acids. V was clipped by 0 bases and J by 5 bases; unmatched bases: 4. CDR1 MNHEY and CDR2 SVGAGI come from the germline V gene. The CDR3, as DNA: TGTGCCAGCAGTTACTCGGGGACAGGGGATGATCAGCCCCAGCATTTT. It codes for CASSYSGTGDDQPQHF.

V and J are TRBV10-3 and TRBJ1-1; D unresolved. The CDR3 covers 15 residues. The V end lost 0 bases, the J end lost 4 bases, and 12 bases lay between the germline ends. CDR1 ENHRY and CDR2 SYGVKD come from the germline V gene. Here the CDR3 DNA reads TGTGCCATCAGTGAGTCAGGGTTTGAAGGCACTGAAGCTTTCTTT. This gives the protein CAISESGFEGTEAFF.

This clone was recorded a few times. The V and J genes are TRBV2 and TRBJ2-2; 7 nucleotides agree with TRBD2. CDR1 is SNHLY and CDR2 is FYNNEI in the germline V gene. V trimming: 4 bases; J trimming: 1 base; junction bases outside the gene matches: 6. This CDR3 has 16 residues. The CDR3 spells CASSVQGTKNTGELFF. As DNA, the CDR3 is TGTGCCAGCAGTGTGCAAGGGACTAAGAACACCGGGGAGCTGTTTTTT.

CDR3 sequence: CASSLEMGINTEAFF. The CDR3 bases are TGTGCCAGCAGCTTAGAGATGGGGATCAACACTGAAGCTTTCTTT. The chain joins TRBV11-2 to TRBJ1-1; no reliable D call. The CDR3 runs 15 residues. CDR1 is SGHAT, CDR2 FQNNGV, per germline. The V and J ends lost 0 bases and 2 bases respectively, with 10 bases between them.